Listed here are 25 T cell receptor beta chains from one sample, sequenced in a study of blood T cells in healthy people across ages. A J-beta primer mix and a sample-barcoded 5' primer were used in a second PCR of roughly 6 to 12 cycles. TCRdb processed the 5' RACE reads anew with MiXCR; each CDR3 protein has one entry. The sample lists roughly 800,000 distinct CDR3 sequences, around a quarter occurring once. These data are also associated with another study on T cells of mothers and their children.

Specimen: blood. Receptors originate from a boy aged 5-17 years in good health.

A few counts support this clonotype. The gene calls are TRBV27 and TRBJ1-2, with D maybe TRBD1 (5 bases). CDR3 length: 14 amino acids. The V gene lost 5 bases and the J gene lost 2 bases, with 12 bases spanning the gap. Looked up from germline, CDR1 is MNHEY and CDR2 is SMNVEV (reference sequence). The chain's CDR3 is CASSGDLRNYGYTF. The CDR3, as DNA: TGTGCCAGCAGTGGGGACCTAAGAAACTATGGCTACACCTTC.

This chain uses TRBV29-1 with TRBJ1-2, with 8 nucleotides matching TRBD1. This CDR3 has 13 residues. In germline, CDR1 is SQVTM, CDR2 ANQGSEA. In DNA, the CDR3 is TGCACAGGGGGACAGGCCCCTAACTATGGCTACACCTTC. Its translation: CTGGQAPNYGYTF.

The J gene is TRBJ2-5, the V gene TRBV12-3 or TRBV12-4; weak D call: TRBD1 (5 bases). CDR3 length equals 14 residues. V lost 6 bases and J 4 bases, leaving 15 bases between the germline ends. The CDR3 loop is CASRPDSRGETQYF. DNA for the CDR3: TGTGCCAGCAGACCCGATTCTAGGGGAGAGACCCAGTACTTC.

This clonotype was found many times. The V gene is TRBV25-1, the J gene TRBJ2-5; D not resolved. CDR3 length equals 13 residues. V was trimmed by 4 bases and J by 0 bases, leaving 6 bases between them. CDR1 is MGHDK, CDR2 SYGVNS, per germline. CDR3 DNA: TGTGCCAGCAGTGTTCGCTACCAAGAGACCCAGTACTTC. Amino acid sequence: CASSVRYQETQYF.

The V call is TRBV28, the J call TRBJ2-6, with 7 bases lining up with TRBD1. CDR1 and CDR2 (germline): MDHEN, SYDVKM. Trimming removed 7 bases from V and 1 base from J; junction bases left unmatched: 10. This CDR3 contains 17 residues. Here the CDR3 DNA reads TGTGCCAGCACCTGGACAGGATTACAATCTGGGGCCAACGTCCTGACTTTC. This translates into CASTWTGLQSGANVLTF.

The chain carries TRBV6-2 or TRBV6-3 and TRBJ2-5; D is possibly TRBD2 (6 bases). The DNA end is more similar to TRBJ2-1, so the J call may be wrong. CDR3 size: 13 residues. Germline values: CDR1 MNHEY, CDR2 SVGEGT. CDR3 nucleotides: TGTGCCAGCAGTTACGGGGGGAACGATGAGCAGTTCTTC. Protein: CASSYGGNDEQFF.

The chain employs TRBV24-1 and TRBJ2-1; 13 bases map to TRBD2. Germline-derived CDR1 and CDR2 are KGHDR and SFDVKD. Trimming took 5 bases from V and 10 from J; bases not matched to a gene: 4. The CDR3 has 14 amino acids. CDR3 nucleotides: TGTGCCACCAGTGGTCCGGGACTAGCGGGGGAGCAGTTCTTC. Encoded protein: CATSGPGLAGEQFF.

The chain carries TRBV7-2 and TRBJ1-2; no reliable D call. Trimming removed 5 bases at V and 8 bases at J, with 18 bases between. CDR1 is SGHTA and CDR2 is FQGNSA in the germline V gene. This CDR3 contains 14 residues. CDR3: CASSPLAGIGGYTF. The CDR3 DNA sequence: TGTGCCAGCAGCCCCTTGGCGGGGATTGGGGGCTACACCTTC.

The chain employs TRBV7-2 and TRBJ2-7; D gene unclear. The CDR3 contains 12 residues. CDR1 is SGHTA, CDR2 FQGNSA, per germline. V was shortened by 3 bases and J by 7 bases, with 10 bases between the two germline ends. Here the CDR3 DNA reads TGTGCCAGCAGCTTGGTCCAGAAGGAGCAGTACTTC. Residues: CASSLVQKEQYF.

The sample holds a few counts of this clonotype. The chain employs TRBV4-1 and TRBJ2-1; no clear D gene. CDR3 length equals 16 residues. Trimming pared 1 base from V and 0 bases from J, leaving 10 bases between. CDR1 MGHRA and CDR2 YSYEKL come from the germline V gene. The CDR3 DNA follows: TGCGCCAGCAGCCAAGCGGAACCGAGCTCCTACAATGAGCAGTTCTTC. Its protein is CASSQAEPSSYNEQFF.

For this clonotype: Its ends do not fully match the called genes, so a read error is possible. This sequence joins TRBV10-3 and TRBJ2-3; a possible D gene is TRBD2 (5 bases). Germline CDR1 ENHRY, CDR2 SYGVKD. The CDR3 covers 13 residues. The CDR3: CAINEGSTDTQYF. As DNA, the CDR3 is TGTGCCATCAATGAGGGCTCCACAGATACGCAGTATTTT.

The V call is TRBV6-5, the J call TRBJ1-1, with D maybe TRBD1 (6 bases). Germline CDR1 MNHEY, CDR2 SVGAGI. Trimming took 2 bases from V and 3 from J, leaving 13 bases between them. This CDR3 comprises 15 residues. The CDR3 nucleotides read TGTGCCAGCAGTTACGGCGGGGGCGCGGACACTGAAGCTTTCTTT. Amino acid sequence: CASSYGGGADTEAFF.

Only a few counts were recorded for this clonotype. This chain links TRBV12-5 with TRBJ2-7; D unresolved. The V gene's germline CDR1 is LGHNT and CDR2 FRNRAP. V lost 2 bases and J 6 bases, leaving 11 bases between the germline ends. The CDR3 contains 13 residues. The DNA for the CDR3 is TGTGCTAGTGGTTTGTTCTGGACGGGCGAGCAGTACTTC. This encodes CASGLFWTGEQYF.

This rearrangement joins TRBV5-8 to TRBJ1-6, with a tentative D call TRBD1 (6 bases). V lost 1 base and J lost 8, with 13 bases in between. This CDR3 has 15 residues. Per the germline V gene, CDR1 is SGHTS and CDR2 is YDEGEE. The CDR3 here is CASSLFDRRDSPLHF. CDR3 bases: TGTGCCAGCAGCTTGTTTGACAGGAGGGATTCACCCCTCCACTTT.

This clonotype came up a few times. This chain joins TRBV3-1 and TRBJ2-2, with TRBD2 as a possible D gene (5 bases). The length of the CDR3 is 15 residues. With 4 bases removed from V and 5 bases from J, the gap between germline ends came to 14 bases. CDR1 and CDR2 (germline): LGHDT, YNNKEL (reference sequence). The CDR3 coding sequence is TGTGCCAGCAGCCCCCCGGGATCGCAGACCGGGGAGCTGTTTTTT. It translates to CASSPPGSQTGELFF. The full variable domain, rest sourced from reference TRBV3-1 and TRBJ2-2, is DTAVSQTPKYLVTQMGNDKSIKCEQNLGHDTMYWYKQDSKKFLKIMFSYNNKELIINETVPNRFSPKSPDKAHLNLHINSLELGDSAVYFCASSPPGSQTGELFFGEGSRLTVL.

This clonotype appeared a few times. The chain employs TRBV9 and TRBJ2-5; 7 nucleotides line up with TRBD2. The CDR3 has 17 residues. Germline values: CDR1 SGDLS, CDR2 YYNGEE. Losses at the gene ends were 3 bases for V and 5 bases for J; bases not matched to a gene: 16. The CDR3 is CASSERGSGVRGETQYF. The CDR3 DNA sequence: TGTGCCAGCAGCGAGAGAGGGAGCGGGGTTCGAGGGGAGACCCAGTACTTC. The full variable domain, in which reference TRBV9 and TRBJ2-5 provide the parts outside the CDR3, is DSGVTQTPKHLITATGQRVTLRCSPRSGDLSVYWYQQSLDQGLQFLIQYYNGEERAKGNILERFSAQQFPDLHSELNLSSLELGDSALYFCASSERGSGVRGETQYFGPGTRLLVL.

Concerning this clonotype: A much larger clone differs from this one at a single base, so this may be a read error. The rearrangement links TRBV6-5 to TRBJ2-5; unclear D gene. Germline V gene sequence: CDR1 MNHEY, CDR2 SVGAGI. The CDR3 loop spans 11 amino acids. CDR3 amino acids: CANSYRETQYF. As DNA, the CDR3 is TGTGCCAACAGTTACCGAGAGACCCAGTACTTC.

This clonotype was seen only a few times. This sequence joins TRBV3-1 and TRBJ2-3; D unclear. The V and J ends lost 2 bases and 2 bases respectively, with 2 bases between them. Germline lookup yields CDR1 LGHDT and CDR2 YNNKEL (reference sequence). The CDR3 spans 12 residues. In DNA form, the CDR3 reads TGTGCCAGCAGCCAAACCACAGATACGCAGTATTTT. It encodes CASSQTTDTQYF.

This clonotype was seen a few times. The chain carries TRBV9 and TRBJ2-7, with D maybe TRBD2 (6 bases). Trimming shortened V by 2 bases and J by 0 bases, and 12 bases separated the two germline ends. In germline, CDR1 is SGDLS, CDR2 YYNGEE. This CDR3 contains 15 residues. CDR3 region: CASSVGSVGSYEQYF. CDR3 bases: TGTGCCAGCAGCGTCGGGAGCGTAGGCTCCTACGAGCAGTACTTC.

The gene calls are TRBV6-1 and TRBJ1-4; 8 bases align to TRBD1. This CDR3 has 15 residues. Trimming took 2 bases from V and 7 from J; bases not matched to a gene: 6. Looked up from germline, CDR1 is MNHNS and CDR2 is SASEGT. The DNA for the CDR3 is TGTGCCAGCAGTGAACAAGGGACAGGAACTGAAAAACTGTTTTTT. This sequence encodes CASSEQGTGTEKLFF.

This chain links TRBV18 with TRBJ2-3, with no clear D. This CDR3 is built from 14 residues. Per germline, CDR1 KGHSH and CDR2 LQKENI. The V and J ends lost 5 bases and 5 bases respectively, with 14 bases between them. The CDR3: CASSRAVGGDTQYF. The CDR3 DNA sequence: TGTGCCAGCTCAAGGGCGGTTGGCGGAGATACGCAGTATTTT.

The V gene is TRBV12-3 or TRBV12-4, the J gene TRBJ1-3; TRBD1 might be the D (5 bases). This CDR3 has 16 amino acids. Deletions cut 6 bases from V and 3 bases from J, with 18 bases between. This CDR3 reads CASSLEGLGGGNTIYF. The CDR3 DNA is TGTGCCAGCAGCCTCGAGGGGTTAGGAGGTGGAAACACCATATATTTT.

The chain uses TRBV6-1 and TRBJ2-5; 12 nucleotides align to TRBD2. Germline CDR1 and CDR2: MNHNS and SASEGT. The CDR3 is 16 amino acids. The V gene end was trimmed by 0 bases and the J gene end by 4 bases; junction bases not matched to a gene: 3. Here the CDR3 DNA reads TGTGCCAGCAGTGAAGCCCTAGCGGGGGGGAGAGAGACCCAGTACTTC. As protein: CASSEALAGGRETQYF.

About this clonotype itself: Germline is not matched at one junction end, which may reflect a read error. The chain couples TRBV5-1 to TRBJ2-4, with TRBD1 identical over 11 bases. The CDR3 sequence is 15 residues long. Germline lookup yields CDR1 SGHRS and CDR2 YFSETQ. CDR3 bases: TGTGCCAGCAGCTTGGGACAGGGGGGTCAAAACATTCAGTACTTC. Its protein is CASSLGQGGQNIQYF.

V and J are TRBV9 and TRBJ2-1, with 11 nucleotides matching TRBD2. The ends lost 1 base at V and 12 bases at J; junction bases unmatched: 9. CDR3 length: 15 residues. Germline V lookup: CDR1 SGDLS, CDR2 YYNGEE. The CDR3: CASSVSSGGDPRQFF. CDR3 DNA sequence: TGTGCCAGCAGCGTAAGTAGCGGGGGGGATCCCCGGCAGTTCTTC.